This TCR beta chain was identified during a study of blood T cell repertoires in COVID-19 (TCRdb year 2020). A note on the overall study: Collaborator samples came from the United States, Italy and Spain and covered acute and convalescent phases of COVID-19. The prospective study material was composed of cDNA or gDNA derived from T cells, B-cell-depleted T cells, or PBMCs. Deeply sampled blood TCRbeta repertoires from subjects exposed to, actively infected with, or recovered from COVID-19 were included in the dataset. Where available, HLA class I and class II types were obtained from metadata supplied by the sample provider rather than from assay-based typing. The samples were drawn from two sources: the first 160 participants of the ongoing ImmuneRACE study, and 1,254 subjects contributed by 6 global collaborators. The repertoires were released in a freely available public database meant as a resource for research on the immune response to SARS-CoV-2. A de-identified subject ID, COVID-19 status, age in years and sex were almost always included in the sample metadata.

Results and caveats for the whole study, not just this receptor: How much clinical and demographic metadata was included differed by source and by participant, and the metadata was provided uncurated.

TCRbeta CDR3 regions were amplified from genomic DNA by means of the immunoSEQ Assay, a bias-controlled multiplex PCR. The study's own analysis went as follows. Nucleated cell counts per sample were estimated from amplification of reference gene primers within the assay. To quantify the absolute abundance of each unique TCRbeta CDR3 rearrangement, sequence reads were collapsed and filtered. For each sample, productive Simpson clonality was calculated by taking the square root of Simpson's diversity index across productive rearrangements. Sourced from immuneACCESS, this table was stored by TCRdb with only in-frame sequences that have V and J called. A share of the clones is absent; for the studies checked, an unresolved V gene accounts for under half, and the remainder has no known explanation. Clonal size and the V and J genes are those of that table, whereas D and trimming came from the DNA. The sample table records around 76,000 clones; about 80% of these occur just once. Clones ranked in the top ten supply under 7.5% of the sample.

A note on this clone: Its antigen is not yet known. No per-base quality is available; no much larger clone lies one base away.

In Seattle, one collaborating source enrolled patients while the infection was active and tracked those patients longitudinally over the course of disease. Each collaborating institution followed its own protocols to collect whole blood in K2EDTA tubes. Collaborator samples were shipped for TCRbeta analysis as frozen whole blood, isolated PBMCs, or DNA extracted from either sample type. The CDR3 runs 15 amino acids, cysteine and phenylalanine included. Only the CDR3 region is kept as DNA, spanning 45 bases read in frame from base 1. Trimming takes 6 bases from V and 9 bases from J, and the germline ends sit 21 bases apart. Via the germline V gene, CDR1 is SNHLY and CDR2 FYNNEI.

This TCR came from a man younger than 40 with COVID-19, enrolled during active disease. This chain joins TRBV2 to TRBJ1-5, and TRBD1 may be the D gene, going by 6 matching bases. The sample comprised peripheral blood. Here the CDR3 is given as CASSVGDIGRRPQHF. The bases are TGTGCCAGCAGCGTTGGGGACATAGGAAGGAGGCCCCAGCATTTT. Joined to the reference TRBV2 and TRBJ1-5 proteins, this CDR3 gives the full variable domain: EPEVTQTPSHQVTQMGQEVILRCVPISNHLYFYWYRQILGQKVEFLVSFYNNEISEKSEIFDDQFSVERPDGSNFTLKIRSTKLEDSAMYFCASSVGDIGRRPQHFGDGTRLSIL.